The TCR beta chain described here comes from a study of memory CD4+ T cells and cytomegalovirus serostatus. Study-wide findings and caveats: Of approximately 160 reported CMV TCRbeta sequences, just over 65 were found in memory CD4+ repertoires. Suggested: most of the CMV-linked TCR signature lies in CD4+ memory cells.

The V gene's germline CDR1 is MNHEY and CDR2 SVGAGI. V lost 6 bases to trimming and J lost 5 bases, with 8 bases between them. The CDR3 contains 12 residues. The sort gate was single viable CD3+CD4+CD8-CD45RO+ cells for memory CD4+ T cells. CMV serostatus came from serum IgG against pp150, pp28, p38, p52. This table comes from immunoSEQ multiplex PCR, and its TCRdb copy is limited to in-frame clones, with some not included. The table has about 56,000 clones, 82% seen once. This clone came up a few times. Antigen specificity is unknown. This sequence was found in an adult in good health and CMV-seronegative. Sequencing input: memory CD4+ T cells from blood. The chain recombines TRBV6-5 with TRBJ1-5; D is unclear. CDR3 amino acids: CASRDGDQPQHF. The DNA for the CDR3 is TGTGCCAGCAGGGACGGCGATCAGCCCCAGCATTTT.